This passage covers 7 T cell receptor beta chains from one sample sequenced in a study of blood T cell repertoires in COVID-19. TCRdb's table, derived via immunoSEQ multiplex PCR, lists solely in-frame clones and lacks some. The sample lists about 220,000 clones, 65% to 90% occurring once. Material for sequencing was peripheral blood. These receptors all stem from a woman in her seventies with COVID-19, enrolled during active disease.

The V gene is TRBV9, the J gene TRBJ1-6; 7 nucleotides match TRBD1. Germline trimming cut 6 bases from V and 9 bases from J; bases unmatched to any gene: 9. This CDR3 region has 14 residues. The germline V gene encodes CDR1 SGDLS and CDR2 YYNGEE. In DNA form, the CDR3 reads TGTGCCAGCACTCGGGACAGCGTAGGTTCACCCCTCCACTTT. Its translation: CASTRDSVGSPLHF.

This clone appeared a few times. The J gene is TRBJ1-1, the V gene TRBV18; D is uncertain. V shed 2 bases and J shed 3 bases, with 13 bases lying between them. The V gene's germline CDR1 is KGHSH and CDR2 LQKENI. The CDR3 totals 15 residues. The CDR3 protein is CASSPEVRADTEAFF. The DNA of the CDR3 is TGTGCCAGCTCACCAGAGGTACGAGCAGACACTGAAGCTTTCTTT.

This rearrangement joins TRBV11-2 to TRBJ1-1; D gene unclear. Trimming took 6 bases from V and 1 from J, leaving 12 bases between them. Germline V gene lookup returns CDR1 SGHAT and CDR2 FQNNGV. This CDR3 comprises 14 residues. The CDR3: CASRLGLTNTEAFF. The CDR3 DNA sequence: TGTGCCAGCAGGCTAGGACTCACGAACACTGAAGCTTTCTTT.

The chain combines TRBV7-8 with TRBJ2-2, with TRBD1 identical over 10 bases. Germline CDR1 SGHVS, CDR2 FQNEAQ. The ends lost 2 bases at V and 4 bases at J; junction bases unmatched: 7. This CDR3 is 17 amino acids long. The CDR3 loop reads CASSLRQGARGTGELFF. CDR3 DNA: TGTGCCAGCAGCTTACGACAGGGGGCGCGGGGCACCGGGGAGCTGTTTTTT.

V usage is TRBV3-1 (or the pseudogene TRBV3-2) and J usage is TRBJ2-7; D perhaps matches TRBD1 (6 bases). The V end lost 0 bases, the J end lost 3 bases, and 12 bases lay between the germline ends. Per germline, CDR1 LGHDT and CDR2 YNNKEL (reference sequence). The CDR3 consists of 15 residues. The CDR3 spells CASSQDRVRGYEQYF. The DNA for the CDR3 is TGTGCCAGCAGCCAAGATCGGGTCAGGGGCTACGAGCAGTACTTC.

This sequence joins TRBV28 and TRBJ1-6, with 7 bases matching TRBD1. The CDR3 consists of 13 residues. The V and J ends lost 6 bases and 4 bases, in that order; junction bases with no gene match: 0. The germline V gene has CDR1 MDHEN and CDR2 SYDVKM. The CDR3 DNA is TGTGCCAGCAGACAGGGGTATAATTCACCCCTCCACTTT. Translated: CASRQGYNSPLHF.

The chain uses TRBV5-1 and TRBJ1-4, with unresolved D. Deletions cut 6 bases from V and 0 bases from J, with 9 bases between. This CDR3 has 14 residues. The germline CDR1 and CDR2 sequences are SGHRS and YFSETQ. This chain's CDR3 is CASIATSTNEKLFF. The DNA of the CDR3 is TGCGCCAGCATTGCTACCTCAACTAATGAAAAACTGTTTTTT.